The present T cell receptor beta chain was sequenced within a study of shared clonotypes between healthy human individuals. Across the whole study: Aged 18 to 49, the donors were a couple of women and three men.

Per germline, CDR1 MDHEN and CDR2 SYDVKM. The CDR3 is made up of 14 amino acids. The ends lost 2 bases at V and 6 bases at J; junction bases unmatched: 3. On this clone itself: This specimen includes other DNA sequences encoding the same CDR3.

Selected positively for CCR7 and CD45RO-negative, naive CD8 cells excluded terminally differentiated effector memory CD45RA+ cells. The assay was immunoSEQ multiplex PCR, and TCRdb's table has in-frame clones only and misses some. The table lists around 2,100,000 clones, around 96% of them singletons, with more than 0.95% in the top ten. Sequencing was carried out using naive CD8+ T cells sorted from blood. This chain joins TRBV28 and TRBJ1-5; 8 bases line up with TRBD1. This TCR derives from a man aged 18 to 30 in good health. In nucleotides, the CDR3 is TGTGCCAGCAGTTTAGGACAGGGAAGTCAGCCCCAGCATTTT. Residues: CASSLGQGSQPQHF.